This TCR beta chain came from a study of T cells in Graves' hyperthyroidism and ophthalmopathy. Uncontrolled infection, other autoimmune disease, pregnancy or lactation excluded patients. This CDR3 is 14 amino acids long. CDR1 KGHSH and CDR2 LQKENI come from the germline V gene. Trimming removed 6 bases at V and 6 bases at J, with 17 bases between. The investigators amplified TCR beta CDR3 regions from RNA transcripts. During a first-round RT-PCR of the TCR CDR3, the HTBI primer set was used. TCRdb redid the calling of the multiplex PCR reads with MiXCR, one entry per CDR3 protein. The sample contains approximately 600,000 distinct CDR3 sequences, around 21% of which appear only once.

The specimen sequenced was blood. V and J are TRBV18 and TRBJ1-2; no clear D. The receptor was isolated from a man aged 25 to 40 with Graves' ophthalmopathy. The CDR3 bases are TGTGCCAGCTCCCCCCTGCGCCCTAGGGATGGCTACACCTTC. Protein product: CASSPLRPRDGYTF.